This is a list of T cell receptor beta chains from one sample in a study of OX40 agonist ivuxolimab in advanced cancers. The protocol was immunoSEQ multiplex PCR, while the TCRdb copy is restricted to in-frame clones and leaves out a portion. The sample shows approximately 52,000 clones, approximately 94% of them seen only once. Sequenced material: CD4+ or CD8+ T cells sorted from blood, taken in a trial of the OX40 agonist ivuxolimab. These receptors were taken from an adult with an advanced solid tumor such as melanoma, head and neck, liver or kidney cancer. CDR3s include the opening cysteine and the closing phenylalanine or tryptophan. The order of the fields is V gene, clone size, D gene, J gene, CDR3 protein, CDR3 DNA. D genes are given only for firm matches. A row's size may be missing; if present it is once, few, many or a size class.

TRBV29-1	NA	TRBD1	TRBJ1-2	CSVIGQGDYGYTF	TGCAGCGTTATAGGACAGGGGGACTATGGCTACACCTTC
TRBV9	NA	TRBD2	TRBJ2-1	CASGVYASGAYNEQFF	TGTGCCAGCGGGGTTTATGCTAGCGGAGCCTACAATGAGCAGTTCTTC
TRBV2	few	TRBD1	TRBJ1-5	CASSEGTGGQPQHF	TGTGCCAGCAGTGAAGGGACAGGGGGTCAGCCCCAGCATTTT
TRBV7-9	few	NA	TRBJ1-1	CASSPSSSPRPGMGTEAFF	TGTGCCAGCAGCCCATCCTCCTCCCCCCGTCCAGGGATGGGGACTGAAGCTTTCTTT
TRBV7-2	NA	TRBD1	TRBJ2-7	CASTLAEGGLYEQYF	TGTGCCAGCACCTTGGCCGAAGGGGGCCTATACGAGCAGTACTTC
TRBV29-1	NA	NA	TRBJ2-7	CSAVHGSYEQYF	TGCAGCGCCGTGCACGGTTCCTACGAGCAGTACTTC
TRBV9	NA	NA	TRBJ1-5	CASSVGGSSGEPQHF	TGTGCCAGCAGCGTAGGAGGCAGCAGCGGGGAGCCCCAGCATTTT
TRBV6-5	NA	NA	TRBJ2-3	CASRLRLTDTQYF	TGTGCCAGCAGGTTGCGTCTCACAGATACGCAGTATTTT
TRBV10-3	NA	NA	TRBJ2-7	CAISGRGFPYEQYF	TGTGCCATCAGTGGCAGGGGATTTCCCTACGAGCAGTACTTC
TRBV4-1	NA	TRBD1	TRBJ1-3	CASSQTTGVGNTIYF	TGCGCCAGCAGCCAAACGACAGGGGTTGGAAACACCATATATTTT
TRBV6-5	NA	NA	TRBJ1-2	CATRDAGLYGYTF	TGTGCCACCCGGGACGCAGGTCTCTATGGCTACACCTTC
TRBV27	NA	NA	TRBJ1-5	CASKGQGDLYSNQPQHF	TGTGCCAGCAAAGGGCAGGGCGACCTTTATAGCAATCAGCCCCAGCATTTT
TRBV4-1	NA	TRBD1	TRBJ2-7	CASSQGTRDRGREQYF	TGCGCCAGCAGCCAAGGGACCCGGGACAGGGGACGGGAGCAGTACTTC
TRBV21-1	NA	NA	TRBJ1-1	CASSRTGGSEAFF	TGTGCCAGCAGCAGAACAGGGGGCTCTGAAGCTTTCTTT
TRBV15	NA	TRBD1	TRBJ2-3	CATSEGGADTQYF	TGTGCCACCAGCGAAGGGGGCGCAGATACGCAGTATTTT
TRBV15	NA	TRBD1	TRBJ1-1	CATSRNRGITEAFF	TGTGCCACCAGCAGAAACAGGGGTATCACTGAAGCTTTCTTT
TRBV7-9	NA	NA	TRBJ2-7	CASSPTGTWSYEQYF	TGTGCCAGCAGCCCCACAGGGACCTGGAGCTACGAGCAGTACTTC
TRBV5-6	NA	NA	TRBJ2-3	CASSVDPKNTDTQYF	TGTGCCAGCAGCGTGGACCCGAAGAACACAGATACGCAGTATTTT
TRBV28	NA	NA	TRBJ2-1	CASRDPGTHKNEQFF	TGTGCCAGCAGGGACCCCGGGACTCATAAGAATGAGCAGTTCTTC
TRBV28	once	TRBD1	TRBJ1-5	CASSLNLGQERGHQPQHF	TGTGCCAGCAGTCTAAACCTCGGACAGGAAAGAGGTCATCAGCCCCAGCATTTT
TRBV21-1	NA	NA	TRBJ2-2	CASRENTGELFF	TGTGCCAGCAGGGAGAACACCGGGGAGCTGTTTTTT
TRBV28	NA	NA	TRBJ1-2	CASSFRDLYGYTF	TGTGCCAGCAGTTTCCGGGACCTCTATGGCTACACCTTC
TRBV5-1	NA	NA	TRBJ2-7	CASSLEDVGSGSNEQYF	TGCGCCAGCAGCCTGGAGGACGTGGGGTCGGGTTCCAACGAGCAGTACTTC
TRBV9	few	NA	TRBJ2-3	CASRSSGLSTDTQYF	TGTGCCAGCAGGTCCTCGGGGCTTAGCACAGATACGCAGTATTTT
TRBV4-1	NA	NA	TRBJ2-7	CASSHLTDPRAYEQYF	TGCGCCAGCAGCCATCTGACGGACCCAAGGGCCTACGAGCAGTACTTC
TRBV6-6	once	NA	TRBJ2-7	CASSYLQGTNEQYF	TGTGCCAGCAGTTACCTTCAGGGGACTAACGAGCAGTACTTC
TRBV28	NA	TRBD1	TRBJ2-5	CASSLELRTGGGETQYF	TGTGCCAGCAGTCTGGAGCTCCGGACAGGGGGTGGTGAGACCCAGTACTTC
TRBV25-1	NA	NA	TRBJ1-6	CASSVGNSPLHF	TGTGCCAGCAGTGTCGGGAATTCACCCCTCCACTTT
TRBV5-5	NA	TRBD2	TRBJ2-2	CASSGTGGDTGELFF	TGTGCCAGCAGCGGGACGGGGGGAGACACCGGGGAGCTGTTTTTT
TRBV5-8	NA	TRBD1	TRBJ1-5	CASSPGTETSIGQPQHF	TGTGCCAGCAGCCCCGGGACAGAGACCTCAATCGGTCAGCCCCAGCATTTT
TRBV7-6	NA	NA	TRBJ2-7	CASRRNSGAGNEQYF	TGTGCCAGCAGGAGAAACTCTGGGGCGGGTAACGAGCAGTACTTC
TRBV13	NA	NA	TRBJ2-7	CASSLYEGGIASYEQYF	TGTGCCAGCAGCCTATACGAGGGCGGGATAGCGAGCTACGAGCAGTACTTC
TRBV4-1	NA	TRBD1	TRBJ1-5	CASTPGGGSNQPQHF	TGCGCCAGCACCCCAGGGGGCGGAAGCAATCAGCCCCAGCATTTT
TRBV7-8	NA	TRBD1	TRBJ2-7	CASSPGGTGEDYEQYF	TGTGCCAGCAGCCCTGGGGGGACAGGGGAAGATTACGAGCAGTACTTC
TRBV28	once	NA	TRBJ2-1	CASSFGRSGRLDEQFF	TGTGCCAGCAGTTTCGGTAGGTCAGGGAGGTTGGATGAGCAGTTCTTC
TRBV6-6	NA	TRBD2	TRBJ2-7	CASSLAGGQPRWF	TGTGCCAGCAGCCTAGCGGGAGGACAACCTCGATGGTTC
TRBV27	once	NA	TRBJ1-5	CASSLGEGQPQHF	TGTGCCAGCAGTTTGGGGGAGGGCCAGCCCCAGCATTTT
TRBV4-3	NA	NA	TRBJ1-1	CASSQDYGAEAFF	TGCGCCAGCAGCCAAGATTATGGGGCTGAAGCTTTCTTT
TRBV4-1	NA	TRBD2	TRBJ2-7	CASSQGREVSYEQYF	TGCGCCAGCAGCCAAGGGCGGGAGGTCAGCTACGAGCAGTACTTC
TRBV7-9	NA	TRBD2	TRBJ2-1	CASSLTSGPYNEQFF	TGTGCCAGCAGCCTCACTAGCGGCCCATACAATGAGCAGTTCTTC
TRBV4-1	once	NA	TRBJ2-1	CASSRGTANEQFF	TGCGCCAGCAGCCGAGGGACGGCCAATGAGCAGTTCTTC
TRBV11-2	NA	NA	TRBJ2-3	CASRWTASTDTQYF	TGTGCCAGCAGATGGACGGCGAGCACAGATACGCAGTATTTT
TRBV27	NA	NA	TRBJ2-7	CASSLSPGSEQYF	TGTGCCAGCAGTTTATCCCCAGGGAGCGAGCAGTACTTC
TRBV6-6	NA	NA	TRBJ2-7	CALGGGLYEQYF	TGTGCCCTTGGTGGGGGACTCTACGAGCAGTACTTC
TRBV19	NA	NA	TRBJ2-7	CASSKGLGGTYEQYF	TGTGCCAGTAGTAAGGGCCTGGGTGGGACCTACGAGCAGTACTTC
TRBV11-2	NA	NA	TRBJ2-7	CASTIGEAYEQYF	TGTGCCAGCACCATTGGGGAAGCCTACGAGCAGTACTTC
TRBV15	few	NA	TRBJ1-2	CATSPRGGYGYTF	TGTGCCACCAGTCCGCGGGGAGGCTATGGCTACACCTTC
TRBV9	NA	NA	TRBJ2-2	CASSLWGTGELFF	TGTGCCAGCAGCCTTTGGGGCACCGGGGAGCTGTTTTTT
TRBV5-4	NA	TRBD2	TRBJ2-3	CASSGGLAGLEADTQYF	TGTGCCAGCAGCGGCGGACTAGCGGGCCTTGAAGCAGATACGCAGTATTTT
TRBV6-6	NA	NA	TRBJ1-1	CASSYEVGNTEAFF	TGTGCCAGCAGTTACGAGGTGGGGAACACTGAAGCTTTCTTT
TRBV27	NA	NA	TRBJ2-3	CASSFWSLGGGDTQYF	TGTGCCAGCAGTTTTTGGTCTCTAGGCGGTGGCGATACGCAGTATTTT
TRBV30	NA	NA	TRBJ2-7	CAWSVETTSYEQYF	TGTGCCTGGAGTGTCGAGACTACCTCCTACGAGCAGTACTTC
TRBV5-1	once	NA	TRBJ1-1	CASMGELAGTAMNTEAFF	TGCGCCAGCATGGGGGAACTAGCGGGGACCGCAATGAACACTGAAGCTTTCTTT
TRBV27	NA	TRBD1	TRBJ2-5	CASTDAVRTGQETQYF	TGTGCCAGCACCGACGCCGTTCGGACAGGGCAAGAGACCCAGTACTTC
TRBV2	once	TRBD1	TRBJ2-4	CASSEGTGYTKNIQYF	TGTGCCAGCAGTGAAGGGACAGGGTATACCAAAAACATTCAGTACTTC
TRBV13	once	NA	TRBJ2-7	CASSLESSEQYF	TGTGCCAGCAGCTTAGAGTCTAGCGAGCAGTACTTC
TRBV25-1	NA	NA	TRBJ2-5	CASSERGGQETQYF	TGTGCCAGCAGTGAACGCGGCGGACAAGAGACCCAGTACTTC
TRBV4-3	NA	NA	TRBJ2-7	CASSQAAVAPTYEQYF	TGCGCCAGCAGCCAAGCCGCAGTGGCCCCGACCTACGAGCAGTACTTC
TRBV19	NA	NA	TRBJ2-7	CASSINSLEQYF	TGTGCCAGTAGTATTAACAGCCTTGAGCAGTACTTC